A selection of T cell receptor beta chains follows, all from one sample in a study of blood T cells in healthy people across ages. TCRdb passed the 5' RACE reads through MiXCR, listing each CDR3 protein once. The sample lists hundreds of thousands of distinct CDR3 sequences; 35% to 50% were seen once. The sequenced sample was blood. Source of these receptors: a man of 80 years or more in good health. The CDR3 runs from the conserved cysteine through the conserved F or W. D genes are given only for firm matches. Clone size is given for some rows only: seen once, a few or many times, or a class if the clone is expanded.

D gene	clone size	J gene	V gene	CDR3 protein	CDR3 DNA
TRBD2	.	TRBJ2-7	TRBV5-1	CASRAGREGPNEQYF	TGCGCCAGCAGAGCAGGGCGGGAGGGCCCAAACGAGCAGTACTTC
TRBD1	few	TRBJ2-7	TRBV20-1	CSARDRTGSSYEQYF	TGCAGTGCTAGAGATCGGACAGGGAGCTCCTACGAGCAGTACTTC
TRBD1	.	TRBJ2-3	TRBV7-2	CASSLASGQGTDTQYF	TGTGCCAGCAGCTTAGCCTCAGGACAGGGCACAGATACGCAGTATTTT
.	few	TRBJ1-2	TRBV7-2	CASSNGGQSRYGYTF	TGTGCCAGCAGCAATGGCGGACAGTCACGCTATGGCTACACCTTC
.	.	TRBJ2-5	TRBV20-1	CSARGAQETQYF	TGCAGTGCTAGAGGCGCGCAAGAGACCCAGTACTTC
TRBD1	.	TRBJ1-2	TRBV9	CASSGRGPGYTF	TGTGCCAGCAGCGGCAGGGGGCCTGGCTACACCTTC
.	.	TRBJ1-4	TRBV27	CASSLGRVSEKLFF	TGTGCCAGCAGTTTGGGGAGGGTCTCTGAAAAACTGTTTTTT
TRBD2	once	TRBJ2-5	TRBV5-1	CASSKGTSGEETQYF	TGCGCCAGCAGCAAAGGGACTAGCGGCGAAGAGACCCAGTACTTC
.	.	TRBJ2-1	TRBV29-1	CSAEAWALNEQFF	TGCAGCGCGGAGGCGTGGGCCCTCAATGAGCAGTTCTTC
.	.	TRBJ2-2	TRBV15	CATSDRTGELFF	TGTGCCACCAGCGATAGAACCGGGGAGCTGTTTTTT
TRBD2	few	TRBJ2-7	TRBV29-1	CSVGASGNGDEQYF	TGCAGCGTTGGGGCTAGCGGGAACGGGGACGAGCAGTACTTC
TRBD2	.	TRBJ2-7	TRBV14	CASSQPKGSGRAYDEQYF	TGTGCCAGCAGCCAACCGAAGGGGAGCGGGAGGGCCTACGACGAGCAGTACTTC
.	once	TRBJ2-3	TRBV11-2	CASSLGSTGSGTDTQYF	TGTGCCAGCAGCTTAGGGTCGACAGGTTCTGGCACAGATACGCAGTATTTT
.	.	TRBJ2-3	TRBV24-1	CATSAAPGGRRTDTQYF	TGTGCCACCAGTGCCGCCCCGGGGGGCCGGCGCACAGATACGCAGTATTTT
TRBD1	.	TRBJ2-7	TRBV29-1	CSVGTGGSSYEQYF	TGCAGCGTTGGGACAGGGGGGTCCTCCTACGAGCAGTACTTC
TRBD2	.	TRBJ2-7	TRBV20-1	CSANTRLAGGEQYF	TGCAGTGCTAATACCCGGCTAGCGGGAGGTGAGCAGTACTTC
TRBD2	.	TRBJ2-7	TRBV6-2/TRBV6-3	CASSYAAPGGSSYEQYF	TGTGCCAGCAGTTACGCGGCCCCTGGCGGGAGCTCCTACGAGCAGTACTTC
TRBD2	few	TRBJ2-1	TRBV9	CASSVVSSGSFNEQFF	TGTGCCAGCAGCGTAGTGTCTAGCGGATCTTTCAATGAGCAGTTCTTC
.	.	TRBJ2-7	TRBV5-1	CASSFPGTYF	TGCGCCAGCAGCTTTCCGGGAACGTACTTC
TRBD1	.	TRBJ1-5	TRBV6-5	CASSPRGGKNQPQHF	TGTGCCAGCAGTCCCAGGGGGGGCAAAAATCAGCCCCAGCATTTT
TRBD2	.	TRBJ2-2	TRBV4-2	CASSQDHRILAGAETGELFF	TGTGCCAGCAGCCAAGATCATAGAATTCTAGCGGGAGCGGAGACCGGGGAGCTGTTTTTT
TRBD2	.	TRBJ2-1	TRBV12-5	CASGLGTSGRYNEQFF	TGTGCTAGTGGCCTTGGGACTAGCGGGAGGTACAATGAGCAGTTCTTC
.	few	TRBJ1-6	TRBV10-3	CAISENSGYNSPLHF	TGTGCCATCAGTGAGAACTCCGGCTATAATTCACCCCTCCACTTT
.	.	TRBJ2-5	TRBV7-9	CASSLEGTAGKTQYF	TGTGCCAGCAGCTTAGAGGGTACAGCTGGAAAGACCCAGTACTTC
TRBD1	few	TRBJ2-7	TRBV29-1	CSVNVMGQGADEQYF	TGCAGCGTTAACGTGATGGGACAGGGGGCGGACGAGCAGTACTTC
TRBD2	.	TRBJ2-1	TRBV12-3/TRBV12-4	CASTQRGVDNEQFF	TGTGCCAGCACCCAGCGGGGAGTGGACAATGAGCAGTTCTTC
TRBD1	few	TRBJ2-3	TRBV3-1	CASSQGPSGTGGDTQYF	TGTGCCAGCAGCCAGGGTCCTAGCGGGACAGGGGGAGATACGCAGTATTTT
.	.	TRBJ2-6	TRBV7-9	CASSLVGGANVLTF	TGTGCCAGCAGCTTAGTAGGAGGGGCCAACGTCCTGACTTTC
TRBD1	.	TRBJ2-1	TRBV25-1	CASTPDRTTYNEQFF	TGTGCCAGCACTCCGGACAGGACGACCTACAATGAGCAGTTCTTC
TRBD2	.	TRBJ2-7	TRBV20-1	CSARGPTSGSIGEQYF	TGCAGTGCTAGAGGGCCGACTAGCGGGAGTATTGGCGAGCAGTACTTC
.	many	TRBJ2-1	TRBV29-1	CSVEVRGEVNEQFF	TGCAGCGTTGAGGTCAGGGGGGAAGTCAATGAGCAGTTCTTC
TRBD1	few	TRBJ2-5	TRBV16	CASSPQYGQGGAQYF	TGTGCCAGCAGCCCGCAATACGGACAGGGTGGAGCCCAGTACTTC
TRBD1	few	TRBJ2-7	TRBV30	CAWSGDTDRPSYEQYF	TGTGCCTGGAGTGGAGATACGGACAGGCCTTCCTACGAGCAGTACTTC
.	.	TRBJ2-3	TRBV20-1	CSARILGGSTDTQYF	TGCAGTGCCCGAATCCTAGGGGGAAGCACAGATACGCAGTATTTT
.	few	TRBJ2-3	TRBV12-3/TRBV12-4	CASSGRVSTDTQYF	TGTGCCAGCAGCGGAAGAGTAAGCACAGATACGCAGTATTTT
TRBD2	few	TRBJ2-4	TRBV2	CASSEVGGNIQYF	TGTGCCAGCAGTGAAGTCGGGGGGAACATTCAGTACTTC
TRBD1	few	TRBJ2-7	TRBV12-3/TRBV12-4	CASSPRDRDHEQYF	TGTGCCAGCAGTCCCCGGGACAGGGACCACGAGCAGTACTTC
TRBD1	many	TRBJ1-4	TRBV6-5	CASSPGTANEKLFF	TGTGCCAGCAGCCCCGGGACAGCAAATGAAAAACTGTTTTTT
TRBD2	few	TRBJ2-3	TRBV7-2	CASSSDGTSGRDTQYF	TGTGCCAGCAGCTCGGATGGGACTAGCGGGAGAGATACGCAGTATTTT
TRBD2	few	TRBJ2-1	TRBV4-3	CASSVLGAGGPIYNEQFF	TGCGCCAGCAGCGTCCTCGGTGCGGGAGGGCCGATCTACAATGAGCAGTTCTTC
TRBD1	once	TRBJ2-1	TRBV27	CASSLPRQGADFRAYNEQFF	TGTGCCAGCAGTTTGCCGAGACAGGGGGCGGACTTTAGAGCCTACAATGAGCAGTTCTTC
.	once	TRBJ1-2	TRBV15	CATSRAEGDYGYTF	TGTGCCACCAGCAGAGCAGAGGGGGACTATGGCTACACCTTC
.	many	TRBJ2-7	TRBV12-3/TRBV12-4	CASSITGYEQYF	TGTGCCAGCAGTATTACAGGGTACGAGCAGTACTTC
TRBD1	.	TRBJ2-7	TRBV20-1	CNALFPGQNYEQYF	TGCAACGCCCTATTTCCGGGACAGAACTACGAGCAGTACTTC